This T cell receptor (beta chain) was sequenced for a study of post-analysis software for immune sequencing data. About the study: Included among the disease courses, which were recorded for the cohort, were relapsing-remitting, secondary progressive and progressive-relapsing multiple sclerosis. Overall study results and limits: Normalized Chao1 diversity was significantly lower in multiple sclerosis patients than in controls.

Each TCR beta cDNA library carried unique molecular identifiers. Each CDR3 protein gets one entry after TCRdb re-called the PCR reads with MiXCR. The profile shows under 200,000 distinct CDR3 sequences, 30% to 45% of them singletons. Note on this clonotype: Its antigen is still unknown.

The sample was blood, taken after autologous hematopoietic stem cell transplantation. The clonotype comes from a girl aged 10-17 years with multiple sclerosis.

In DNA form, the CDR3 reads TGTGCCAGCAGTTCTAGTAAGCAGTTCTTC. As protein: CASSSSKQFF. This chain links TRBV28 with TRBJ2-1; D is uncertain. The CDR3 runs to 10 residues. CDR1 MDHEN and CDR2 SYDVKM come from the germline V gene. V was trimmed by 4 bases and J by 11 bases, leaving 6 bases between them.